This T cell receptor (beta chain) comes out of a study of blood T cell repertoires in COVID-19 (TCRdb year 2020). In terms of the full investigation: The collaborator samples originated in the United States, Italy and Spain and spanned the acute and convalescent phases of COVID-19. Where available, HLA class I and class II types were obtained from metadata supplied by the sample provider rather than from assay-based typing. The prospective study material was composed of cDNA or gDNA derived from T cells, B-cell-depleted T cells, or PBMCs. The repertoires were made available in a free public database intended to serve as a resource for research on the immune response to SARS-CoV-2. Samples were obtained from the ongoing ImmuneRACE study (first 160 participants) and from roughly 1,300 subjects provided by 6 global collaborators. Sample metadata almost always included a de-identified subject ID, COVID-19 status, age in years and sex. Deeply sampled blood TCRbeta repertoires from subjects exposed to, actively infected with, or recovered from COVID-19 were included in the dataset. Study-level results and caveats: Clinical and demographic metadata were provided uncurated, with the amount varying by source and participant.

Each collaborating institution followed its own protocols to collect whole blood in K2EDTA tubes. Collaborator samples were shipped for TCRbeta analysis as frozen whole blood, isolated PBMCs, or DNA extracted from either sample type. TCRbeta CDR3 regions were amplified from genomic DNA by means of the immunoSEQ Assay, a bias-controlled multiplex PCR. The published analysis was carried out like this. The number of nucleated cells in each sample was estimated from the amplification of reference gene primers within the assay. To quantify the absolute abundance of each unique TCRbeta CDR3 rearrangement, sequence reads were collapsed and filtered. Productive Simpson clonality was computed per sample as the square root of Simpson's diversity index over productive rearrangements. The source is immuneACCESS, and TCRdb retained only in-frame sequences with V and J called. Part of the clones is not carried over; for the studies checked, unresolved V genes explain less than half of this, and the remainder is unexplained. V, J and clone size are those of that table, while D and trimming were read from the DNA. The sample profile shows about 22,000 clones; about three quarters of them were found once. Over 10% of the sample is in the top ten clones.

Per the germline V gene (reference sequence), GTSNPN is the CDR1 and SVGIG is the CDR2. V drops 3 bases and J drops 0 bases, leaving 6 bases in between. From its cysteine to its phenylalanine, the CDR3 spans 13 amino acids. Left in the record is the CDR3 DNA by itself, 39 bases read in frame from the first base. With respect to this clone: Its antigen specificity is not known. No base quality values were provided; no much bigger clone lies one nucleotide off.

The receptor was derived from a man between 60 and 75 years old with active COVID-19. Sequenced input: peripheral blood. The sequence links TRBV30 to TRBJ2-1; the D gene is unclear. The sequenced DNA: TGTGCCTGGAGACCCAGCTCCTACAATGAGCAGTTCTTC. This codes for CAWRPSSYNEQFF.